One and the same sample provided the 21 T cell receptor beta chains below, sequenced in a study of vaccination and CD4 T cells after COVID-19. Treatment denoted: approximately 9-day PBMC culture with coronavirus spike peptide pools or control peptides (ViraFEST assay). Scientists ran DNA taken from cultured CD4+ T cells through the Oncomine TCR Beta short-read assay for sequencing. Via MiXCR, TCRdb re-called the PCR reads, giving one row per CDR3 protein. The top ten hold under 45% of the sample, which has thousands of distinct CDR3 sequences, approximately 22% seen once. For these TCRs, the target antigens are not known. Material: CD4+ T cells from blood, cultured in vitro. These receptors came from a human donor who had recovered from COVID-19.

This clonotype has just a few counts. The chain has TRBV15 and TRBJ2-5, with 10 positions matching TRBD2. In germline, CDR1 is LNHNV, CDR2 YYDKDF (reference sequence). The CDR3 covers 16 residues. With V trimmed by 0 bases and J by 2 bases, 3 bases remained unmatched. The CDR3 loop is CATSRDPAGGQETQYF. The CDR3 nucleotides read TGTGCCACCAGCAGAGATCCAGCGGGGGGGCAAGAGACCCAGTACTTC.

This clonotype is medium-sized in the sample. This chain connects TRBV2 to TRBJ1-2; no reliable D call. In germline, CDR1 is SNHLY, CDR2 FYNNEI. Trimming stripped 9 bases from V and 3 bases from J, with 17 bases between. The CDR3 consists of 14 residues. The CDR3 reads CASSTHLGDYGYTF. The CDR3 nucleotides read TGTGCCAGTTCAACCCACCTAGGAGACTATGGCTACACCTTC.

This clonotype is categorized as large. The chain uses TRBV20-1 and TRBJ2-3; 7 bases map to TRBD2. Losses at the gene ends were 5 bases for V and 1 base for J; bases not matched to a gene: 3. In germline, CDR1 is DFQATT, CDR2 SNEGSKA (reference sequence). The CDR3 length is 13 residues. The CDR3 loop is CSAQRGGTDTQYF. The CDR3 DNA reads as TGCAGTGCTCAGCGGGGAGGCACAGATACGCAGTATTTT.

This rearrangement joins TRBV4-2 to TRBJ2-1; no clear D gene. The length of the CDR3 is 13 residues. The V and J ends lost 1 base and 10 bases respectively, with 11 bases between them. The germline gives CDR1 LGHNA, CDR2 YNFKEQ. The CDR3 here is CASSQVGVLEQFF. DNA of the CDR3: TGTGCCAGCAGCCAAGTAGGTGTCCTAGAGCAGTTCTTC.

By sample fraction, this clonotype is large (0.1 to 1%). The genes are TRBV20-1 and TRBJ1-5; D is possibly TRBD1 (5 bases). The germline CDR1 and CDR2 sequences are DFQATT and SNEGSKA (reference sequence). CDR3 size: 12 residues. V was clipped by 6 bases and J by 4 bases, with 10 bases between them. CDR3 protein: CSATPGNQPQHF. In nucleotides, the CDR3 is TGCAGTGCCACGCCAGGGAATCAGCCCCAGCATTTT.

The chain employs TRBV5-1 and TRBJ1-1; D not certain. V shed 4 bases and J shed 1 base, with 11 bases lying between them. The germline CDR1 and CDR2 sequences are SGHRS and YFSETQ. CDR3 length: 14 residues. CDR3 nucleotides: TGCGCCAGCAGCCTCCAGCCACAGAACACTGAAGCTTTCTTT. Translation gives CASSLQPQNTEAFF. Variable domain in full (rest from reference TRBV5-1 and TRBJ1-1): KAGVTQTPRYLIKTRGQQVTLSCSPISGHRSVSWYQQTPGQGLQFLFEYFSETQRNKGNFPGRFSGRQFSNSRSEMNVSTLELGDSALYLCASSLQPQNTEAFFGQGTRLTVV.

This clonotype showed up just a few times. The chain links TRBV7-3 to TRBJ2-4; possible D gene TRBD1, 5 bases. Trimming took 1 base from V and 0 from J, leaving 16 bases between them. The CDR3 covers 18 residues. CDR1 is SGHTA, CDR2 FQGTGA, per germline. The CDR3 reads CASSLRVQGSLAKNIQYF. For the CDR3, the DNA is TGTGCCAGCAGCTTAAGGGTTCAGGGATCGCTAGCCAAAAACATTCAGTACTTC.

Within the sample, this clonotype is medium-sized (0.01 to 0.1%). The chain couples TRBV20-1 to TRBJ1-1; 9 nucleotides align to TRBD1. The junction had 7 bases not matched to a gene; V was cut back by 3 bases and J by 5 bases. Per the germline V gene, CDR1 is DFQATT and CDR2 is SNEGSKA (reference sequence). The CDR3 contains 14 residues. The CDR3 here is CSASSGTGYTEAFF. For the CDR3, the DNA is TGCAGTGCTAGTTCGGGGACAGGGTATACTGAAGCTTTCTTT.

The V call is TRBV29-1, the J call TRBJ1-2; possible D gene TRBD1, 6 bases. V was clipped by 2 bases and J by 0 bases, with 10 bases between them. Germline V gene sequence: CDR1 SQVTM, CDR2 ANQGSEA. The length of the CDR3 is 14 residues. The CDR3 sequence is CSVEPGHPNYGYTF. The CDR3 DNA reads TGCAGCGTTGAACCGGGACACCCTAACTATGGCTACACCTTC.

This clonotype was detected a few times. The genes are TRBV6-1 and TRBJ1-6; 9 bases fit TRBD1. Looked up from germline, CDR1 is MNHNS and CDR2 is SASEGT. The J segment lost 10 bases and the V segment lost 6 bases, leaving 4 bases of the junction unmatched. CDR3 length equals 13 residues. CDR3 protein: CASRGQGRSPLHF. Written as DNA, the CDR3 is TGTGCCAGCAGGGGACAGGGTCGCTCACCCCTCCACTTT.

This clonotype showed up just a few times. This chain links TRBV30 with TRBJ2-6, with a tentative D call TRBD2 (5 bases). Germline-derived CDR1 and CDR2 are GTSNPN and SVGIG (reference sequence). Trimming stripped 4 bases from V and 0 bases from J, with 7 bases between. This CDR3 has 14 residues. The DNA for the CDR3 is TGTGCCTGGACCCGGGGCTCTGGGGCCAACGTCCTGACTTTC. Its protein product is CAWTRGSGANVLTF.

The table lists this clonotype with a few counts. This rearrangement joins TRBV7-6 to TRBJ2-5; 9 nucleotides line up with TRBD2. With V trimmed by 10 bases and J by 4 bases, 13 bases remained unmatched. The CDR3 extends over 15 amino acids. Germline CDR1 is SGHVS and CDR2 is FNYEAQ. CDR3 sequence: CATSAGRGGGETQYF. CDR3 sequence (DNA): TGTGCCACCTCCGCCGGGCGGGGGGGCGGAGAGACCCAGTACTTC. The full variable domain, in which reference TRBV7-6 and TRBJ2-5 provide the parts outside the CDR3, is GAGVSQSPRYKVTKRGQDVALRCDPISGHVSLYWYRQALGQGPEFLTYFNYEAQQDKSGLPNDRFSAERPEGSISTLTIQRTEQRDSAMYRCATSAGRGGGETQYFGPGTRLLVL.

This clonotype has more than one count but fewer than ten. The chain links TRBV6-1 to TRBJ1-1; D ambiguous. This CDR3 spans 14 amino acids. Germline V CDR1 and CDR2: MNHNS, SASEGT. With 6 bases removed from V and 4 bases from J, the gap between germline ends came to 15 bases. DNA for the CDR3: TGTGCCAGCAGCCGCGGGGTTACCGGCACTGAAGCTTTCTTT. Translated: CASSRGVTGTEAFF.

The chain uses TRBV4-2 and TRBJ2-1, with D perhaps TRBD2 (6 bases). Germline-derived CDR1 and CDR2 are LGHNA and YNFKEQ. The length of the CDR3 is 16 residues. Between the trimmed V and J ends, which lost 5 bases and 6 bases, there was a span of 20 bases. CDR3 DNA sequence: TGTGCCAGCAGCACCCGGTCGGACTACCTGGGCAATGAGCAGTTCTTC. It encodes CASSTRSDYLGNEQFF.

This clonotype was seen more than once but under ten times. This chain connects TRBV7-9 to TRBJ1-1, with TRBD1 identical over 7 bases. Trimming took 5 bases from V and 2 from J; bases not matched to a gene: 5. Germline V gene data show CDR1 as SEHNR and CDR2 as FQNEAQ (reference sequence). The CDR3 consists of 14 residues. In DNA, the CDR3 is TGTGCCAGCAGCCTACAGGGGACCAACACTGAAGCTTTCTTT. It yields the protein CASSLQGTNTEAFF.

DNA of the CDR3: TGTGCCAGCATGGTACAGTTAGGAGACTATGGCTACACCTTC. Translating gives CASMVQLGDYGYTF. V and J are TRBV5-4 and TRBJ1-2; no firm D call. Trimming pared 6 bases from V and 3 bases from J, leaving 15 bases between. CDR3 length equals 14 residues. CDR1 is SGHNT and CDR2 is YYREEE in the germline V gene (reference sequence).

By share, this clonotype ranks as medium-sized. V gene TRBV10-3 combines with J gene TRBJ2-3; 9 nucleotides line up with TRBD1. Unmatched junction bases numbered 11, after V lost 4 bases and J lost 6 bases. The CDR3 consists of 16 residues. Germline assignment: CDR1 ENHRY and CDR2 SYGVKD. This CDR3 is CAISGTRTGVRDTQYF. CDR3 DNA: TGTGCCATCAGTGGGACCCGGACAGGGGTTCGGGATACGCAGTATTTT.

V gene TRBV6-1 combines with J gene TRBJ1-1; TRBD1 matches at 8 bases. The V gene's germline CDR1 is MNHNS and CDR2 SASEGT. Trimming at V came to 4 bases and at J to 5 bases, leaving 3 bases not matched to a gene. The CDR3 covers 13 residues. The CDR3 sequence is CASSGQGATEAFF. In DNA, the CDR3 is TGTGCCAGCAGTGGGCAGGGGGCTACTGAAGCTTTCTTT.

J is TRBJ2-4 and V is TRBV19; 7 bases are a match to TRBD2. The germline CDR1 and CDR2 sequences are LNHDA and SQIVND (reference sequence). Unmatched junction bases numbered 4, after V lost 5 bases and J lost 0 bases. The CDR3 covers 15 residues. This CDR3 is CASSPRGVAKNIQYF. CDR3 in DNA: TGTGCCAGTAGTCCCCGGGGGGTAGCCAAAAACATTCAGTACTTC.

The chain joins TRBV20-1 to TRBJ1-5; 9 bases are a match to TRBD1. Germline V gene data show CDR1 as DFQATT and CDR2 as SNEGSKA (reference sequence). With V trimmed by 5 bases and J by 4 bases, 6 bases remained unmatched. This CDR3 comprises 14 residues. The CDR3 bases are TGCAGTGCTCCGGGACAGGGAAGAAATCAGCCCCAGCATTTT. Translation gives CSAPGQGRNQPQHF.

This clonotype was seen a few times. The genes are TRBV10-3 and TRBJ1-2; 7 bases are shared with TRBD1. Germline CDR1 reads ENHRY; CDR2 reads SYGVKD. The CDR3 is made up of 15 amino acids. J lost 2 bases, V lost 4 bases, and 7 bases had no gene match. The chain's CDR3 is CAISGGGDRNYGYTF. The CDR3 coding sequence is TGTGCCATCAGTGGCGGTGGGGACAGAAACTATGGCTACACCTTC.